Shown below are 17 T cell receptor beta chains from a single sample sequenced in a study of read filtering for tumor transcriptome and immune sequencing. The library was built from roughly 400 ng RNA with molecular barcoded adaptors for alpha/delta and beta/gamma chains. TCRdb fed the reads into MiXCR, producing one record per CDR3 protein. The repertoire holds about 23,000 distinct CDR3 sequences, with about an eighth as singletons. The sample consisted of a population of CD138-negative cells sorted from bone marrow. All receptors come from a donor at least 40 years old with multiple myeloma.

Regarding this clonotype: A read error likely explains this, since a far larger clone differs by one base. This chain connects TRBV2 to TRBJ2-1, with 8 bases fitting TRBD1. TRBJ2-7 explains the end of the DNA better; the J call may be wrong. This CDR3 comprises 15 residues. The germline gives CDR1 SNHLY, CDR2 FYNNEI. The CDR3 nucleotides are TGTGCCGGCAGCGCTAACCCGGGACAGGCCGGAGAGCAGTACTTC. Protein: CAGSANPGQAGEQYF.

In its sample, this clonotype was seen many times. This rearrangement joins TRBV19 to TRBJ1-2; D unresolved. This CDR3 spans 13 amino acids. V dropped 5 bases and J dropped 4 bases, with 11 bases sitting between them. Germline loops: CDR1 LNHDA, CDR2 SQIVND (reference sequence). Here the CDR3 reads CASSPAGIYGYTF. CDR3 DNA: TGTGCCAGTAGTCCTGCAGGAATCTATGGCTACACCTTC.

The chain carries TRBV27 and TRBJ2-5, with a possible D match to TRBD2 (6 bases). Trimming stripped 4 bases from V and 4 bases from J, with 13 bases between. Germline V gene lookup returns CDR1 MNHEY and CDR2 SMNVEV (reference sequence). The CDR3 extends over 14 amino acids. The CDR3 here is CASSSSGTGETQYF. CDR3 nucleotides: TGTGCCAGCAGTTCCTCCGGGACTGGAGAGACCCAGTACTTC.

On this clonotype itself: This could be a read error, since a much larger clone is one nucleotide away. The chain combines TRBV2 with TRBJ2-7; tentatively, D is TRBD2 (7 bases). The CDR3 sequence is 19 residues long. V was pared by 5 bases and J by 2 bases, with 28 bases between. Per the germline V gene, CDR1 is SNHLY and CDR2 is FYNNEI. The CDR3 nucleotides read TGTGCCAGCAGTAAGGGTCAGGGGAAATCAGCGGGACGCCCCTACGAGCAGTACTTC. Amino acid sequence: CASSKGQGKSAGRPYEQYF.

This clonotype came up many times. The genes are TRBV27 and TRBJ2-7; 10 bases match TRBD2. After removal of 3 bases from V and 2 bases from J, the junction contained 1 base not matched to a gene. The CDR3 runs 14 residues. From germline, CDR1 is MNHEY and CDR2 SMNVEV (reference sequence). CDR3 DNA sequence: TGTGCCAGCAGTTTGAGCGGGAGGGCCTACGAGCAGTACTTC. Protein: CASSLSGRAYEQYF.

There are many counts of this clonotype. This chain links TRBV5-1 with TRBJ2-3; D not resolved. V shed 2 bases and J shed 2 bases, with 12 bases lying between them. The CDR3 runs to 15 residues. The germline V gene has CDR1 SGHRS and CDR2 YFSETQ. The DNA of the CDR3 is TGCGCCAGCAGCTTAAATCGATTTAACACAGATACGCAGTATTTT. Its translation is CASSLNRFNTDTQYF.

This clonotype was counted ten times or more. This chain connects TRBV7-9 to TRBJ2-7, with D unclear. CDR3 size: 16 residues. V lost 5 bases to trimming and J lost 7 bases, with 24 bases between them. Looked up from germline, CDR1 is SEHNR and CDR2 is FQNEAQ (reference sequence). CDR3 DNA sequence: TGTGCCAGCAGCCGTTTTCTATCGGAAGGGCTGGGAGAGCAGTACTTC. Protein sequence: CASSRFLSEGLGEQYF.

About this clonotype: This may be a read error: a much more frequent sequence differs by one nucleotide. V and J are TRBV9 and TRBJ1-1; D is undetermined. The CDR3 has 16 amino acids. V dropped 4 bases and J dropped 4 bases, with 20 bases sitting between them. CDR1 and CDR2 from the germline V gene are SGDLS and YYNGEE. CDR3 sequence reads: CASSYSPGRIGTEAFF. CDR3 coding DNA: TGTGCCAGCAGCTACTCCCCCGGACGGATCGGCACTGAAGCTTTCTTT.

This clonotype showed up many times. V and J are TRBV5-1 and TRBJ2-5, with D uncertain. The germline gives CDR1 SGHRS, CDR2 YFSETQ. CDR3 length: 14 amino acids. Trimming pared 0 bases from V and 5 bases from J, leaving 11 bases between. DNA of the CDR3: TGCGCCAGCAGCTTGGAGATCTCGGGCGAGACCCAGTACTTC. Its translation is CASSLEISGETQYF.

This clonotype has ten or more counts. V usage is TRBV20-1 and J usage is TRBJ2-7; 7 bases map to TRBD2. The junction had 15 bases not matched to a gene; V was cut back by 5 bases and J by 2 bases. Per germline, CDR1 DFQATT and CDR2 SNEGSKA (reference sequence). The CDR3 is 16 residues long. This CDR3 is CSAPTLKRDRTYEQYF. For the CDR3, the DNA is TGCAGTGCTCCCACCCTAAAGCGGGACCGAACCTACGAGCAGTACTTC.

Details on this clonotype: Germline and junction disagree at one end, which may indicate a read error. The chain uses TRBV3-1 and TRBJ2-7; 8 positions match TRBD2. CDR1 is LGHDT, CDR2 YNNKEL, per germline (reference sequence). This CDR3 spans 13 amino acids. This chain's CDR3 is CASSAREGYEQNF. CDR3 DNA sequence: TGCGCCAGCAGCGCACGGGAGGGCTACGAGCAGAACTTC.

This clonotype has only a few counts. The gene calls are TRBV20-1 and TRBJ1-1; no firm D call. This CDR3 spans 12 amino acids. V was clipped by 3 bases and J by 0 bases, with 5 bases between them. Per germline, CDR1 DFQATT and CDR2 SNEGSKA (reference sequence). CDR3 region: CSARLLNTEAFF. CDR3 DNA: TGCAGTGCTAGGCTTTTGAACACTGAAGCTTTCTTT.

This clonotype was observed a handful of times. J is TRBJ1-3 and V is TRBV28; the D gene is possibly TRBD1 (5 bases). Germline loops: CDR1 MDHEN, CDR2 SYDVKM. Trimming stripped 3 bases from V and 11 bases from J, with 8 bases between. The CDR3 contains 11 residues. The CDR3 region has the DNA TGTGCCAGCAGTTTTTGGGGGTCCATATATTTT. Protein: CASSFWGSIYF.

This clonotype was counted ten times or more. J is TRBJ2-1 and V is TRBV28; 8 nucleotides agree with TRBD1. The germline gives CDR1 MDHEN, CDR2 SYDVKM. Unmatched junction bases numbered 7, after V lost 10 bases and J lost 2 bases. CDR3 length: 14 residues. CDR3 sequence (DNA): TGTGCCACCACCGGGACAGGAGCCTACAATGAGCAGTTCTTC. As protein: CATTGTGAYNEQFF.

This clonotype appeared many times. This chain links TRBV20-1 with TRBJ2-5; 7 bases align to TRBD2. Germline V gene lookup returns CDR1 DFQATT and CDR2 SNEGSKA (reference sequence). The ends lost 4 bases at V and 5 bases at J; junction bases unmatched: 10. The CDR3 has 14 amino acids. The CDR3 reads CSAKRLAFEETQYF. Written as DNA, the CDR3 is TGCAGTGCTAAAAGACTAGCCTTTGAGGAGACCCAGTACTTC.

This clonotype was recorded many times. The chain carries TRBV11-2 and TRBJ1-1; a weak D match, TRBD1 (5 bases). With 6 bases removed from V and 1 base from J, the gap between germline ends came to 9 bases. This CDR3 has 13 residues. Per germline, CDR1 SGHAT and CDR2 FQNNGV. The CDR3 protein is CASRTDRNTEAFF. The CDR3, as DNA: TGTGCCAGCAGAACCGACAGGAACACTGAAGCTTTCTTT. The full variable domain, with the rest looked up from reference TRBV11-2 and TRBJ1-1, is EAGVAQSPRYKIIEKRQSVAFWCNPISGHATLYWYQQILGQGPKLLIQFQNNGVVDDSQLPKDRFSAERLKGVDSTLKIQPAKLEDSAVYLCASRTDRNTEAFFGQGTRLTVV.

This clonotype was recorded at least ten times. V and J are TRBV7-9 and TRBJ2-1, with TRBD1 matching over 7 bases. Germline V gene sequence: CDR1 SEHNR, CDR2 FQNEAQ (reference sequence). V was pared by 5 bases and J by 6 bases, with 13 bases of the junction left unmatched. This CDR3 region has 16 residues. CDR3 in amino acids: CASSPRGTDGFNEQFF. The CDR3 DNA reads TGTGCCAGCAGCCCCAGGGGGACCGATGGGTTCAATGAGCAGTTCTTC.